Below, 15 T cell receptor beta chains from the same sample are listed, as sequenced in a study of beta chain features in type 1 diabetes. What was sequenced were expressed TCRB transcripts, since all of the isolated RNA had been reverse transcribed. Libraries were prepared by immunoSEQ multiplex PCR; TCRdb keeps only in-frame clonotypes and omits some of them. The data show about 340,000 clones, roughly a tenth seen once. Their cognate antigens are unknown. General observations from the study: Researchers report that Type 1 diabetes patients had moderately but significantly shorter TCRB CDR3s across all four CD4+ subsets.

The source material was central memory CD4+ T cells from blood. The receptors derive from a man in his thirties or forties with type 1 diabetes.

This clone was counted ten times or more. This chain links TRBV2 with TRBJ2-6; 7 positions match TRBD1. This CDR3 contains 15 residues. Germline loops: CDR1 SNHLY, CDR2 FYNNEI. The junction had 6 bases not matched to a gene; V was cut back by 6 bases and J by 4 bases. CDR3 residues: CASRRDRVGANVLTF. For the CDR3, the DNA is TGTGCCAGCAGACGCGACAGGGTCGGGGCCAACGTCCTGACTTTC.

This clone has just a few counts. This sequence joins TRBV18 and TRBJ2-1, with D maybe TRBD1 (6 bases). CDR3 size: 13 residues. The germline gives CDR1 KGHSH, CDR2 LQKENI. Trimming took off 1 base at V and 9 bases at J, with 10 bases between the two ends. The CDR3 bases are TGTGCCAGCTCACCACTCAGGGGCCCTGAGCAGTTCTTC. Encoded protein: CASSPLRGPEQFF.

At least ten counts were recorded for this clone. This chain links TRBV7-6 with TRBJ1-2; D is perhaps TRBD1 (5 bases). The CDR3 has 16 residues. From germline, CDR1 is SGHVS and CDR2 FNYEAQ. Trimming shortened V by 5 bases and J by 4 bases, and 20 bases separated the two germline ends. The CDR3 loop reads CASSQGWTGRFYGYTF. As DNA, the CDR3 is TGTGCCAGCAGCCAGGGTTGGACGGGAAGATTCTATGGCTACACCTTC.

This chain connects TRBV6-5 to TRBJ1-1; TRBD1 is a possible D gene (5 bases). The germline V gene has CDR1 MNHEY and CDR2 SVGAGI. The length of the CDR3 is 14 residues. The V end lost 3 bases, the J end lost 0 bases, and 8 bases lay between the germline ends. CDR3 sequence: CASSYAGLNTEAFF. CDR3 DNA sequence: TGTGCCAGCAGTTATGCAGGGCTGAACACTGAAGCTTTCTTT.

This clone was counted between two and nine times. The genes are TRBV5-4 and TRBJ2-2, with TRBD1 matching over 9 bases. Germline V CDR1 and CDR2: SGHNT, YYREEE (reference sequence). The CDR3 is 17 amino acids. V lost 0 bases, J lost 3 bases, and 6 bases stayed unmatched. This chain's CDR3 is CASSLGGQGPHTGELFF. DNA of the CDR3: TGTGCCAGCAGCTTGGGAGGACAGGGGCCGCACACCGGGGAGCTGTTTTTT. The full variable domain, completed using reference TRBV5-4 and TRBJ2-2, is ETGVTQSPTHLIKTRGQQVTLRCSSQSGHNTVSWYQQALGQGPQFIFQYYREEENGRGNFPPRFSGLQFPNYSSELNVNALELDDSALYLCASSLGGQGPHTGELFFGEGSRLTVL.

The chain recombines TRBV2 with TRBJ1-3; TRBD1 might be the D (5 bases). With 3 bases removed from V and 4 bases from J, the gap between germline ends came to 10 bases. The CDR3 length is 14 residues. Germline lookup yields CDR1 SNHLY and CDR2 FYNNEI. The CDR3 DNA is TGTGCCAGCAGTGACGGGGCTAAAGGAAACACCATATATTTT. Protein: CASSDGAKGNTIYF.

This clone showed up many times. This chain joins TRBV18 and TRBJ2-3; D is tentatively TRBD1 or TRBD2 (6 bases each). Germline loops: CDR1 KGHSH, CDR2 LQKENI. The CDR3 runs to 13 residues. V was shortened by 6 bases and J by 0 bases, with 7 bases between the two germline ends. CDR3 sequence: CASSGGSTDTQYF. DNA of the CDR3: TGTGCCAGCTCCGGGGGCAGCACAGATACGCAGTATTTT.

CDR3 coding DNA: TGCGCCAGCAGCCAAGCCGGGACAGTGAACACTGAAGCTTTCTTT. Translation: CASSQAGTVNTEAFF. The chain carries TRBV4-3 and TRBJ1-1; TRBD1 agrees at 7 bases. V trimming: 1 base; J trimming: 0 bases; junction bases outside the gene matches: 2. CDR1 is LGHNA, CDR2 YSLEER, per germline. This CDR3 spans 15 amino acids.

The J gene is TRBJ1-1, the V gene TRBV27; D is unclear. Between the trimmed V and J ends, which lost 2 bases and 4 bases, there was a span of 11 bases. Germline V lookup: CDR1 MNHEY, CDR2 SMNVEV (reference sequence). This CDR3 has 14 residues. In DNA form, the CDR3 reads TGTGCCAGCAGTTTAACCCGATCGGCCACTGAAGCTTTCTTT. Protein: CASSLTRSATEAFF.

This clone came up a few times. The J gene is TRBJ1-1, the V gene TRBV5-1; D is unresolved. The CDR3 consists of 16 residues. From germline, CDR1 is SGHRS and CDR2 YFSETQ. Trimming stripped 0 bases from V and 0 bases from J, with 12 bases between. The chain's CDR3 is CASSLASTNMNTEAFF. The CDR3 nucleotides read TGCGCCAGCAGCTTGGCGTCGACTAATATGAACACTGAAGCTTTCTTT.

Worth noting for this clone: This specimen includes other DNA sequences encoding the same CDR3. This chain joins TRBV28 and TRBJ2-7; no firm D call. This CDR3 has 11 amino acids. V lost 6 bases, J lost 3 bases, and 6 bases lay in between. Germline-derived CDR1 and CDR2 are MDHEN and SYDVKM. CDR3 region: CASRLDYEQYF. The CDR3 DNA reads as TGTGCCAGCAGACTCGACTACGAGCAGTACTTC.

The chain recombines TRBV9 with TRBJ2-5; the D call may be TRBD1 or TRBD2 (5 bases each). The CDR3 totals 15 residues. Trimming took off 3 bases at V and 4 bases at J, with 16 bases between the two ends. Germline lookup yields CDR1 SGDLS and CDR2 YYNGEE. CDR3: CASSAIDSGAETQYF. As DNA, the CDR3 is TGTGCCAGCAGCGCCATAGACTCCGGGGCAGAGACCCAGTACTTC.

This clone was seen a few times. V is TRBV19 and J is TRBJ1-1; 11 nucleotides agree with TRBD1. Trimming at V came to 6 bases and at J to 7 bases, leaving 7 bases not matched to a gene. The CDR3 has 14 amino acids. The germline gives CDR1 LNHDA, CDR2 SQIVND (reference sequence). The CDR3 coding sequence is TGTGCCAGTAGCAGATCCGGGACAGGGGGTGAAGCTTTCTTT. Translating gives CASSRSGTGGEAFF. Drawing the rest from reference TRBV19 and TRBJ1-1, the complete variable domain is DGGITQSPKYLFRKEGQNVTLSCEQNLNHDAMYWYRQDPGQGLRLIYYSQIVNDFQKGDIAEGYSVSREKKESFPLTVTSAQKNPTAFYLCASSRSGTGGEAFFGQGTRLTVV.

The rearrangement uses TRBV5-4 and TRBJ1-1, with 7 bases lining up with TRBD1. Unmatched junction bases numbered 19, after V lost 4 bases and J lost 4 bases. CDR1 SGHNT and CDR2 YYREEE come from the germline V gene (reference sequence). CDR3 length: 18 amino acids. In DNA, the CDR3 is TGTGCCAGCAGCCTGCGCGTGGGGAGACAGGGTGCCGTCACTGAAGCTTTCTTT. This translates into CASSLRVGRQGAVTEAFF. Filled out from reference TRBV5-4 and TRBJ1-1, the complete variable domain reads ETGVTQSPTHLIKTRGQQVTLRCSSQSGHNTVSWYQQALGQGPQFIFQYYREEENGRGNFPPRFSGLQFPNYSSELNVNALELDDSALYLCASSLRVGRQGAVTEAFFGQGTRLTVV.

The rearrangement joins TRBV7-2 to TRBJ2-5; D gene unclear. Trimming took off 5 bases at V and 0 bases at J, with 10 bases between the two ends. The CDR3 loop spans 14 amino acids. CDR1 and CDR2 from the germline V gene are SGHTA and FQGNSA. CDR3 in amino acids: CASSRGRYQETQYF. DNA of the CDR3: TGTGCCAGCAGCCGTGGACGCTACCAAGAGACCCAGTACTTC. The full variable domain, its missing parts supplied by reference TRBV7-2 and TRBJ2-5, is GAGVSQSPSNKVTEKGKDVELRCDPISGHTALYWYRQSLGQGLEFLIYFQGNSAPDKSGLPSDRFSAERTGGSVSTLTIQRTQQEDSAVYLCASSRGRYQETQYFGPGTRLLVL.